Each of the 16 T cell receptor beta chains below was sequenced from the same sample in a study of tumor-infiltrating lymphocytes in primary liver carcinoma. The roughly 19-32 mg bulk tissue piece was not sorted before simultaneous RNA and DNA extraction. Starting material of 500 ng total RNA yielded TCR beta cDNA via a constant-region primer. Libraries for TCR beta were built through three nested multiplex PCR rounds, which together made up a slightly modified ARM-PCR procedure. In the first two PCR rounds, TRBV1-TRBV30 forward primers were paired with a C-beta reverse primer, and each round lasted roughly 10 cycles. MiXCR, run by TCRdb on the multiplex PCR reads, gives a single entry per CDR3 protein. The data show approximately 88,000 distinct CDR3 sequences, approximately 68% seen once. The sample consisted of tumor-adjacent normal liver tissue. These receptors came from a man in his forties or fifties with primary liver carcinoma and hepatitis B virus infection.

The V and J genes are TRBV11-2 and TRBJ2-5, with D tentatively TRBD1 or TRBD2 (5 bases each). V gave up 6 bases and J gave up 5 bases, with 10 bases separating them. The CDR3 spans 12 residues. The germline V gene has CDR1 SGHAT and CDR2 FQNNGV. The CDR3 here is CASRFEGETQYF. For the CDR3, the DNA is TGTGCCAGCAGGTTTGAGGGGGAGACCCAGTACTTC. Variable domain in full (rest from reference TRBV11-2 and TRBJ2-5): EAGVAQSPRYKIIEKRQSVAFWCNPISGHATLYWYQQILGQGPKLLIQFQNNGVVDDSQLPKDRFSAERLKGVDSTLKIQPAKLEDSAVYLCASRFEGETQYFGPGTRLLVL.

The chain combines TRBV12-3 or TRBV12-4 with TRBJ2-5; a possible D gene is TRBD1 (6 bases). The CDR3 runs 13 residues. V dropped 5 bases and J dropped 7 bases, with 14 bases sitting between them. In nucleotides, the CDR3 is TGTGCCAGCAGTATACAGGGACGGAGGACCCAGTACTTC. Residues: CASSIQGRRTQYF.

Comments on this clonotype: This may stem from a read error, because a much larger clone lies one nucleotide away. The chain links TRBV4-1 to TRBJ2-1; D perhaps matches TRBD2 (6 bases). CDR3 length: 18 amino acids. Germline loops: CDR1 MGHRA, CDR2 YSYEKL. The CDR3 coding sequence is TGCGCCAGCAACCAAGAAGGCCCCTACGGGAGCTCCTACAATGAGCAGTTCTTC. Translating gives CASNQEGPYGSSYNEQFF.

This clonotype was observed many times. This chain uses TRBV10-3 with TRBJ2-2, with D hard to call. Germline CDR1 and CDR2: ENHRY and SYGVKD. The CDR3 is 16 amino acids. V was trimmed by 0 bases and J by 2 bases, leaving 10 bases between them. The DNA of the CDR3 is TGTGCCATCAGTGAGTCCTACTCCCTAAACACCGGGGAGCTGTTTTTT. As protein: CAISESYSLNTGELFF.

About this clonotype itself: One end of the junction does not line up with germline, which may come from a read error. Here the CDR3 DNA reads TGCGCCAGCAGTTTGACTCTTAAGCAGTTCTTC. Its translation is CASSLTLKQFF. The V and J genes are TRBV12-3 or TRBV12-4 and TRBJ2-1; D unclear. The CDR3 covers 11 residues.

Concerning this clonotype itself: A much more abundant neighbour one base away suggests this may be a read error. This rearrangement joins TRBV5-5 to TRBJ2-2; D is uncertain. The germline gives CDR1 SGHKS, CDR2 YYEKEE (reference sequence). The CDR3 length is 16 residues. This chain's CDR3 is CASGLESTLMTGELFF. CDR3 DNA sequence: TGTGCCAGCGGCTTGGAATCTACCTTAATGACCGGGGAGCTGTTTTTT.

Worth noting for this clonotype: The CDR3 ends on some other residue instead of the conserved phenylalanine or tryptophan, so this is likely a read error. The gene calls are TRBV11-2 and TRBJ2-3; D is possibly TRBD2 (5 bases). The V gene lost 2 bases and the J gene lost 2 bases, with 8 bases spanning the gap. CDR3 size: 14 residues. Germline CDR1 SGHAT, CDR2 FQNNGV. CDR3 loop: CASSLRADTDTQYY. The CDR3 coding sequence is TGTGCCAGCAGCTTAAGAGCGGACACAGATACGCAGTATTAT.

This clonotype was observed many times. This chain links TRBV13 with TRBJ1-5, with TRBD1 matching over 8 bases. Germline CDR1 reads PRHDT; CDR2 reads FYEKMQ (reference sequence). This CDR3 spans 14 amino acids. The junction had 0 bases not matched to a gene; V was cut back by 0 bases and J by 5 bases. CDR3 residues: CASSLGDRDQPQHF. The CDR3 nucleotides read TGTGCCAGCAGCTTAGGGGACAGGGATCAGCCCCAGCATTTT.

A remark on this clonotype: One junction end does not reproduce the germline sequence, and a read error may be involved. The chain recombines TRBV12-3 or TRBV12-4 with TRBJ1-1; D might be TRBD1 (6 bases). The CDR3 spans 14 residues. CDR3 DNA: TGTGCCAGCAGTTTAAGGGGGATCGACACTGAAGCTTTTTTT. It is translated as CASSLRGIDTEAFF.

As for this clonotype: One end of the junction fails to match germline, which may point to a read error. V gene TRBV24-1 combines with J gene TRBJ2-2; 8 bases are a match to TRBD2. CDR3 length: 18 residues. From germline, CDR1 is KGHDR and CDR2 SFDVKD. The CDR3 sequence: CATSDSPSAGGNTRELFF. DNA for the CDR3: TGTGCCACCAGTGATTCCCCATCCGCGGGGGGAAACACCAGGGAGCTGTTTTTT.

This rearrangement joins TRBV10-3 to TRBJ2-1; D assignment may be TRBD1 or TRBD2 (6 bases each). V was trimmed by 4 bases and J by 0 bases, leaving 25 bases between them. This CDR3 spans 20 amino acids. Germline CDR1 ENHRY, CDR2 SYGVKD. The CDR3 reads CAISVSPGRGPRTSYNEQFF. The CDR3 DNA is TGTGCCATCAGTGTGTCGCCCGGACGGGGGCCCAGGACCTCCTACAATGAGCAGTTCTTC.

Turning to this clonotype: The germline gene is not matched at one end of the junction; a read error may be the cause. V is TRBV6-5 and J is TRBJ2-2; a weak D match, TRBD2 (5 bases). Germline assignment: CDR1 MNHEY and CDR2 SVGAGI. This CDR3 comprises 15 residues. CDR3: CTSRGNHQNTGELFF. The CDR3 nucleotides are TGTACCAGCAGAGGTAACCACCAGAACACCGGGGAACTGTTTTTT.

Regarding this clonotype: Being one base from a much bigger clone, this may be a read error. The rearrangement links TRBV12-3 or TRBV12-4 to TRBJ2-1; TRBD1 or TRBD2 may be the D gene (5 bases each). The CDR3 extends over 17 amino acids. Trimming left V 5 bases short and J 0 bases short, with 17 bases between. The chain's CDR3 is CASSPPTGAGSYNEQFF. CDR3 nucleotides: TGTGCCAGCAGTCCCCCTACCGGGGCAGGCTCCTACAATGAGCAGTTCTTC.

This clonotype has at least ten counts. The chain combines TRBV4-2 with TRBJ1-3, with TRBD1 as a possible D gene (6 bases). From germline, CDR1 is LGHNA and CDR2 YNFKEQ. Trimming took 1 base from V and 2 from J, leaving 12 bases between them. CDR3 length: 16 residues. The CDR3 DNA reads as TGTGCCAGCAGCCAAGCGGTTAGGGGGGCTGGAAACACCATATATTTT. Its translation is CASSQAVRGAGNTIYF.

This clonotype was detected ten times or more. The chain is built from TRBV6-2 or TRBV6-3 and TRBJ2-5; D is unclear. Germline V gives CDR1 MNHEY, CDR2 SVGEGT. The CDR3 totals 14 residues. V was cut by 2 bases and J by 2 bases, with 9 bases left in between. Here the CDR3 DNA reads TGTGCCAGCAGTTACATGGGAAGACAAGAGACCCAGTACTTC. It yields the protein CASSYMGRQETQYF.

V usage is TRBV11-2 and J usage is TRBJ1-2, with D possibly matching TRBD1 (5 bases). CDR1 and CDR2 (germline): SGHAT, FQNNGV. The CDR3 sequence is 13 residues long. Trimming took 9 bases from V and 4 from J, leaving 15 bases between them. The CDR3 sequence is CARNFREGYGYTF. The CDR3 region has the DNA TGTGCCAGGAACTTCAGGGAAGGCTATGGCTACACCTTC.